This TCR beta chain was documented in a study of chemoradiotherapy in HPV16-positive cancers. Study observations and caveats: Non-HPV-specific T cells did not expand in tumors during treatment, whereas candidate HPV-specific clones and E7-related motifs did. Only a couple of HPV16-positive patients supplied the functional HPV-specificity definition.

The table came from immunoSEQ multiplex PCR; TCRdb's copy has only in-frame clones and leaves some out. The sample lists approximately 35,000 clones, around 93% seen once, with about 3.6% in the top ten. Per the germline V gene, CDR1 is SGHTA and CDR2 is FQGTGA. The V end was cut by 4 bases, the J end by 7 bases, with 13 bases between. The CDR3 covers 13 residues. This clone was seen only a few times. The antigen remains unidentified. The V gene is TRBV7-3, the J gene TRBJ1-1; D ambiguous. This specimen consisted of blood, obtained from a patient who underwent chemoradiotherapy. The receptor comes from a human donor with HPV-associated anogenital cancer. CDR3 bases: TGTGCCAGCAGCTCTGCTGATGATCATGAAGCTTTCTTT. This encodes CASSSADDHEAFF.